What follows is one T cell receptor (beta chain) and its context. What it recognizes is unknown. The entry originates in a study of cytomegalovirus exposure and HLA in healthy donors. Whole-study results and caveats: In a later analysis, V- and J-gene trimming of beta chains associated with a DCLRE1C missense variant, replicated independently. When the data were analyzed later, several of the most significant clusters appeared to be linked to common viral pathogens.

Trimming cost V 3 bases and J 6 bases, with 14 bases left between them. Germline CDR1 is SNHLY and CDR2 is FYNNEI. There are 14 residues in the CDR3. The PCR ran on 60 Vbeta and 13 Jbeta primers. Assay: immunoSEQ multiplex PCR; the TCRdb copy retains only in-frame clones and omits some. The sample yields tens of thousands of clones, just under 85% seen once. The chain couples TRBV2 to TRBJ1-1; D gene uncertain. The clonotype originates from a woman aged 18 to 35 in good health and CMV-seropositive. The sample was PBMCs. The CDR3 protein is CASSDGRDVAEAFF. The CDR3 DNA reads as TGTGCCAGCAGTGACGGGAGGGATGTTGCTGAAGCTTTCTTT.